This T cell receptor (beta chain) was found in a study of radiotherapy plus CTLA-4 blockade in lung cancer. Turning to the study itself: Disease control was seen in approximately 31% of patients, objective responses in about 19%. Findings and caveats of the study: Radiotherapy with ipilimumab was followed by blood expansion of tumor-derived clones. Response was reportedly best predicted by early blood T cell clone dynamics, with interferon-beta.

Patients in the study, people with chemo-refractory metastatic non-small-cell lung cancer, received focal radiation plus ipilimumab CTLA-4 blockade. Note on this clone: Its antigen is as yet unknown.

Data came from immunoSEQ multiplex PCR; TCRdb stores just in-frame clones and leaves some out. The sample holds tens of thousands of clones, approximately 83% seen once. This CDR3 region has 15 residues. The source material was peripheral blood, sampled from a patient treated with radiotherapy plus ipilimumab. V and J are TRBV21-1 and TRBJ1-1. TRBV21-1 is listed as a pseudogene. The origin of this receptor is a human donor with non-small cell lung cancer who had a partial response to radiotherapy plus ipilimumab. CDR3 in DNA: TGTGCCAGCAGCAAAGTGTGGAAGGAGGTGACTGAAGCTTTCTTT. The encoded protein is CASSKVWKEVTEAFF.